This paragraph reports one T cell receptor (beta chain). Its antigen is not known. Sequencing was performed with immunoSEQ multiplex PCR; in TCRdb, only in-frame clones are kept and a portion is missing. The table records approximately 88,000 clones, about 96% of them present only once. V shed 1 base, J shed 2 bases, and the junction held 8 bases outside the gene matches. CDR1 and CDR2 from the germline V gene are SGHTA and FQGNSA. CDR3 length: 19 residues. The data were taken from a study of cytomegalovirus exposure and HLA in healthy donors. Overall study results and limits: A subsequent analysis found that TCR clusters from the first cohort also tended to co-occur in the approximately 120 validation repertoires, with around 94% of cluster scores above 0. High specificity and sensitivity for cytomegalovirus status were reported for the classifier. There were under 200 TCR beta chains listed as cytomegalovirus-associated. There were a few CMV-associated chains whose specificity for CMV antigens was confirmed in vitro.

This TCR derives from a young woman in good health and CMV-seronegative. Sequenced material: PBMCs. The chain has TRBV7-2 and TRBJ2-3, with 14 bases aligning to TRBD2. CDR3 DNA: TGTGCCAGCAGCTTAGTGGGACTAGCGGGGGCGGACTACACAGATACGCAGTATTTT. It encodes CASSLVGLAGADYTDTQYF.